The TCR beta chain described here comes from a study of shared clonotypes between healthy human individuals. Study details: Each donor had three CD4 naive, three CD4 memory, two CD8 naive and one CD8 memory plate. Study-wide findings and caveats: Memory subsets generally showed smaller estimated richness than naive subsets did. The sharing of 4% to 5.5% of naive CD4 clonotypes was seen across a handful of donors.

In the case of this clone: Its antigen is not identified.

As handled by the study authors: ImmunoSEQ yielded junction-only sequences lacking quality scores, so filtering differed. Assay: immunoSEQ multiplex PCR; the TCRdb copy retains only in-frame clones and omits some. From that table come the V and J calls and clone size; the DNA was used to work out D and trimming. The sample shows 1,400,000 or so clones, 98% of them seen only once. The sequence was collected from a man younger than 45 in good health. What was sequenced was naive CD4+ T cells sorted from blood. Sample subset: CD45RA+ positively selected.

Here the CDR3 reads CASTRLADPRREQYF. The DNA of the CDR3 is TGTGCCAGCACCCGACTAGCGGACCCGAGGCGCGAGCAGTACTTC. This chain uses TRBV28 with TRBJ2-7, with 9 bases aligning to TRBD2. With V trimmed by 7 bases and J by 6 bases, 13 bases remained unmatched. The CDR3 is 15 residues long. CDR1 is MDHEN and CDR2 is SYDVKM in the germline V gene.